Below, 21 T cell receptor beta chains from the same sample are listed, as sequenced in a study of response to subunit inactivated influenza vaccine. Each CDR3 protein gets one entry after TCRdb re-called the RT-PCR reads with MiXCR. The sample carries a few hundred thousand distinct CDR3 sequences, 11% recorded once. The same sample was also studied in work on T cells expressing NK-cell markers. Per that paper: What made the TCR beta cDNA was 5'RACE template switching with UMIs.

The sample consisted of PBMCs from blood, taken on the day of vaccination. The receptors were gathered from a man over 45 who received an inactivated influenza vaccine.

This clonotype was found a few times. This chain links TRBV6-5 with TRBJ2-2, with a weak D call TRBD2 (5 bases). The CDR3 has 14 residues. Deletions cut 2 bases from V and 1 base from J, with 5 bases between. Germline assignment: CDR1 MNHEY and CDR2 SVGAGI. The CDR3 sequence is CASSYTRNTGELFF. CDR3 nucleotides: TGTGCCAGCAGTTACACTAGGAACACCGGGGAGCTGTTTTTT.

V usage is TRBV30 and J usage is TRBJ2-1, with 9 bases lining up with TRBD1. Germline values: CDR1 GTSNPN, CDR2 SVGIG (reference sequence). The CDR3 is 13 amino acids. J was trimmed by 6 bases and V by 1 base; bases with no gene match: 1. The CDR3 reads CAWSGQGGNEQFF. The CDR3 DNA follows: TGTGCCTGGAGTGGACAGGGGGGCAATGAGCAGTTCTTC.

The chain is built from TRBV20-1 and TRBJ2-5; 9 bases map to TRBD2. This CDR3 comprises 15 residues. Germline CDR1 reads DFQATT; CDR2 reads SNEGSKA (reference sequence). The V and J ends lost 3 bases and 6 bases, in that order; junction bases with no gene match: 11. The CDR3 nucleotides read TGCAGTGCTAGGCCTAGCGGGGCAAGAATCAAGACCCAGTACTTC. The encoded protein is CSARPSGARIKTQYF.

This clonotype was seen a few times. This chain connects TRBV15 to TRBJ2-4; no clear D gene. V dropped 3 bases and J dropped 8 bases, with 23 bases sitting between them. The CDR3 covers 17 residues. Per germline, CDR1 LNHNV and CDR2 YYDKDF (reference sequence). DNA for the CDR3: TGTGCCACCAGCAGTGTCCTAGGGCACCCAATAAAGGACATTCAGTACTTC. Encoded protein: CATSSVLGHPIKDIQYF.

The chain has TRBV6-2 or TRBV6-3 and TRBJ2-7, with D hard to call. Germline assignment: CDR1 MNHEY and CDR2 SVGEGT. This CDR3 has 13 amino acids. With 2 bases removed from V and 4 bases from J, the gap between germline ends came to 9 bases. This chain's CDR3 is CASSYQTIYEQYF. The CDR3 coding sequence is TGTGCCAGCAGTTACCAGACCATTTACGAGCAGTACTTC.

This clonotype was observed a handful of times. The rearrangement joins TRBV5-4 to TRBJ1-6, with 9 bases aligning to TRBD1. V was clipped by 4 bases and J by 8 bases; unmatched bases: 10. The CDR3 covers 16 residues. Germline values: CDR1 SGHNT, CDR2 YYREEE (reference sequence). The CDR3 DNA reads TGTGCCAGCAGCAGCGGGGATACAGGGGGCTATTCACCCCTCCACTTT. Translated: CASSSGDTGGYSPLHF. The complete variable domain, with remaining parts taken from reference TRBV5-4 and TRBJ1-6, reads ETGVTQSPTHLIKTRGQQVTLRCSSQSGHNTVSWYQQALGQGPQFIFQYYREEENGRGNFPPRFSGLQFPNYSSELNVNALELDDSALYLCASSSGDTGGYSPLHFGNGTRLTVT.

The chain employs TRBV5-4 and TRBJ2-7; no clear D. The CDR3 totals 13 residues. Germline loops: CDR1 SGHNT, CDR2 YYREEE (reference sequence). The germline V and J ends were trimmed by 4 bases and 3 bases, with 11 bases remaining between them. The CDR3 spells CASSRNTFYEQYF. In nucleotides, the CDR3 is TGTGCCAGCAGCCGGAATACATTCTACGAGCAGTACTTC.

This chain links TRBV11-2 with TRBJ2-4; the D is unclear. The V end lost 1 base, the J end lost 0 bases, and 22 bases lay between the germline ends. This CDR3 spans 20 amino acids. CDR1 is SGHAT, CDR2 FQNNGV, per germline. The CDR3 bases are TGTGCCAGCAGCTTAGTCGGTCTATCTGCTACCAGAATAGCCAAAAACATTCAGTACTTC. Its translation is CASSLVGLSATRIAKNIQYF.

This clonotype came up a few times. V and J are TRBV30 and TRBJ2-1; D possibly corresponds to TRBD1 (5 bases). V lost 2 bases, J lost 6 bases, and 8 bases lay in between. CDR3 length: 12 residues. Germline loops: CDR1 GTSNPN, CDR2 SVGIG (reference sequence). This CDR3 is CAWSRQTNEQFF. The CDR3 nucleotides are TGTGCCTGGAGTCGACAGACCAATGAGCAGTTCTTC. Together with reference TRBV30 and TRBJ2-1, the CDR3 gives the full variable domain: SQTIHQWPATLVQPVGSPLSLECTVEGTSNPNLYWYRQAAGRGLQLLFYSVGIGQISSEVPQNLSASRPQDRQFILSSKKLLLSDSGFYLCAWSRQTNEQFFGPGTRLTVL.

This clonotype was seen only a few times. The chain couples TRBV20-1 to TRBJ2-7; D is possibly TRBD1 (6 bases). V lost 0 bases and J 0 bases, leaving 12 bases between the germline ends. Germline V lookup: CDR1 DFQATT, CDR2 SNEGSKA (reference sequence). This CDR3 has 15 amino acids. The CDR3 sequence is CSARDPRGSSYEQYF. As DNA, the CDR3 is TGCAGTGCTAGAGATCCCAGGGGAAGCTCCTACGAGCAGTACTTC.

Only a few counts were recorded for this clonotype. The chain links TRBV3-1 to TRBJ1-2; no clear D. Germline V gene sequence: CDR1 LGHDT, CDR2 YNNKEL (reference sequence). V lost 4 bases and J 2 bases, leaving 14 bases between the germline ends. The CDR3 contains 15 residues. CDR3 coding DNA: TGTGCCAGCAGCCCATTCACTCCACCCAACTATGGCTACACCTTC. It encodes CASSPFTPPNYGYTF.

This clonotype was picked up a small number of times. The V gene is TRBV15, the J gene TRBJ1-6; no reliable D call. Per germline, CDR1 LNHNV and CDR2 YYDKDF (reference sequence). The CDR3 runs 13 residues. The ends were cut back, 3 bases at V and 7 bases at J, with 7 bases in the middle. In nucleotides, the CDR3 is TGTGCCACCAGCAGGGGTCTAAATTCACCCCTCCACTTT. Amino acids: CATSRGLNSPLHF.

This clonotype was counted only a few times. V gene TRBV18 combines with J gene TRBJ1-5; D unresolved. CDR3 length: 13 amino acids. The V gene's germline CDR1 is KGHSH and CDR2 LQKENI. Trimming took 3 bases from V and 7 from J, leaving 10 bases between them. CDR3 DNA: TGTGCCAGCTCACCTGCGGAGGGACAGCCCCAGCATTTT. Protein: CASSPAEGQPQHF.

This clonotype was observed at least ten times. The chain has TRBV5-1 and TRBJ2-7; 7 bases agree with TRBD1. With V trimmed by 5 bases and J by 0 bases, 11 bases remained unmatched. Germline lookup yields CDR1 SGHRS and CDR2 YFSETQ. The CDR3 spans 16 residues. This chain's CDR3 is CASRASRGSSSYEQYF. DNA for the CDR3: TGCGCCAGCAGAGCCTCCAGGGGGTCCTCCTCCTACGAGCAGTACTTC.

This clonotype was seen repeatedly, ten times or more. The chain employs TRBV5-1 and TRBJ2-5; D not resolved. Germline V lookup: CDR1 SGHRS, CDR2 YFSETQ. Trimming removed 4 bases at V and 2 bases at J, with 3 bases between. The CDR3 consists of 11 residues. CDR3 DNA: TGCGCCAGCAGCGGACAAGAGACCCAGTACTTC. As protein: CASSGQETQYF.

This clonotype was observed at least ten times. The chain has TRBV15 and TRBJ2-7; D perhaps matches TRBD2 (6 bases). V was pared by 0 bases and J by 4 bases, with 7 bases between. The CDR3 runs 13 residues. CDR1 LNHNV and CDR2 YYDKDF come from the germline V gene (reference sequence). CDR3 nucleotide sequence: TGTGCCACCAGCAGAGATAGCGGTTACGAGCAGTACTTC. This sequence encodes CATSRDSGYEQYF.

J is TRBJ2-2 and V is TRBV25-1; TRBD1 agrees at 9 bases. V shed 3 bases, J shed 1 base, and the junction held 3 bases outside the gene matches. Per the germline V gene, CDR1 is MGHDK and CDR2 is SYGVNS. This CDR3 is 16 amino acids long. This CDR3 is CASSDQGQGNTGELFF. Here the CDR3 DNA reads TGTGCCAGCAGTGATCAGGGACAGGGGAACACCGGGGAGCTGTTTTTT.

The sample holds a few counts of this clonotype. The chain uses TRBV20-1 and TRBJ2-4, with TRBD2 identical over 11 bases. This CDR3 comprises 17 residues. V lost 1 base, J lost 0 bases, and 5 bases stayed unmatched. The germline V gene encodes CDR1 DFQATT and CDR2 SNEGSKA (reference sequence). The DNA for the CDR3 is TGCAGTGCTAGAGTTAGCGGGAGGGCTCTAGCCAAAAACATTCAGTACTTC. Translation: CSARVSGRALAKNIQYF.

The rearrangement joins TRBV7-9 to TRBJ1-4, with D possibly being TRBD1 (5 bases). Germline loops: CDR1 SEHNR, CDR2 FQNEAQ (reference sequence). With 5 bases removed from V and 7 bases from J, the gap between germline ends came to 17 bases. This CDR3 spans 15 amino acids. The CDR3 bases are TGTGCCAGCAGCCTCGGAAGGGGAGAAGGTGAAAAACTGTTTTTT. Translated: CASSLGRGEGEKLFF.

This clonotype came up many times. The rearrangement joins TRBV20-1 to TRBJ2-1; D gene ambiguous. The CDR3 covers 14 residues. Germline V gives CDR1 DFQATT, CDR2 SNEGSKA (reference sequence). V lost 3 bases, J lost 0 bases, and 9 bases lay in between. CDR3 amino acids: CSASYFSSYNEQFF. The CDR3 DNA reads TGCAGTGCTAGTTACTTCAGCTCCTACAATGAGCAGTTCTTC.

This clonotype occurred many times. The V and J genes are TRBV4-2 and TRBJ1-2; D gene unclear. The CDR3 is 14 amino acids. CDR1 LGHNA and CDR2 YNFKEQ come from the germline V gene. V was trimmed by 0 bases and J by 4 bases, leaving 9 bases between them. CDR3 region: CASSQEDPVYGYTF. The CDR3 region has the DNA TGTGCCAGCAGCCAAGAGGATCCCGTCTATGGCTACACCTTC.